These 32 T cell receptor beta chains were sequenced from one sample in a study of identical twins. TCRdb re-called the 5' RACE reads through MiXCR, storing one row per CDR3 protein. The sample has some 790,000 distinct CDR3 sequences, 15% to 20% seen once. This sample also appeared in a second study, on T cells expressing NK-cell markers.

Source material: PBMCs. The receptors were gathered from a woman between 18 and 30 years old in good health.

This clonotype was seen a few times. The chain employs TRBV12-3 or TRBV12-4 and TRBJ2-3; 9 nucleotides line up with TRBD2. The CDR3 length is 17 residues. The trim removed 0 bases at V and 1 base at J, leaving 5 bases unmatched. CDR3 coding DNA: TGTGCCAGCAGTTTAGCATTGACTAGCGGAGGCACAGATACGCAGTATTTT. It translates to CASSLALTSGGTDTQYF.

This clonotype was counted a few times. This chain uses TRBV9 with TRBJ2-1, with 14 bases lining up with TRBD2. The length of the CDR3 is 14 residues. Per the germline V gene, CDR1 is SGDLS and CDR2 is YYNGEE. V was clipped by 4 bases and J by 14 bases; unmatched bases: 8. The CDR3 spells CASSPRTSGGLEFF. The DNA of the CDR3 is TGTGCCAGCAGCCCACGGACTAGCGGGGGGTTGGAGTTCTTC.

The chain couples TRBV20-1 to TRBJ2-6; 7 nucleotides line up with TRBD2. Germline CDR1 is DFQATT and CDR2 is SNEGSKA (reference sequence). J was trimmed by 2 bases and V by 3 bases; bases with no gene match: 4. This CDR3 region has 15 residues. DNA of the CDR3: TGCAGTGCTAGTAGCGGGTCAACTGGGGCCAACGTCCTGACTTTC. Translating gives CSASSGSTGANVLTF.

The chain has TRBV18 and TRBJ2-7; 7 bases map to TRBD2. Germline-derived CDR1 and CDR2 are KGHSH and LQKENI. The ends lost 2 bases at V and 4 bases at J; junction bases unmatched: 11. The CDR3 covers 16 residues. The CDR3 DNA is TGTGCCAGCTCACCATCTGTGGGAGGGCCTGGTTACGAGCAGTACTTC. Translation: CASSPSVGGPGYEQYF.

CDR3 in DNA: TGTGCCAGCAGCCCAAGCGGCACAATCACAGATACGCAGTATTTT. This gives the protein CASSPSGTITDTQYF. The rearrangement links TRBV7-9 to TRBJ2-3, with D possibly being TRBD2 (5 bases). Germline loops: CDR1 SEHNR, CDR2 FQNEAQ (reference sequence). This CDR3 is built from 15 residues. V lost 5 bases to trimming and J lost 2 bases, with 14 bases between them.

This clonotype was observed a handful of times. The chain has TRBV7-9 and TRBJ2-3, with D perhaps TRBD1 (7 bases). The CDR3 covers 16 residues. Germline loops: CDR1 SEHNR, CDR2 FQNEAQ (reference sequence). Trimming shortened V by 0 bases and J by 2 bases, and 12 bases separated the two germline ends. The CDR3 DNA is TGTGCCAGCAGCTTAGCGGAGGGGGCGAACACAGATACGCAGTATTTT. Translation gives CASSLAEGANTDTQYF. The whole variable domain, remainder taken from reference TRBV7-9 and TRBJ2-3, is DTGVSQNPRHKITKRGQNVTFRCDPISEHNRLYWYRQTLGQGPEFLTYFQNEAQLEKSRLLSDRFSAERPKGSFSTLEIQRTEQGDSAMYLCASSLAEGANTDTQYFGPGTRLTVL.

This clonotype was counted ten times or more. The chain recombines TRBV10-3 with TRBJ2-3, with D possibly being TRBD2 (6 bases). There are 15 residues in the CDR3. Germline assignment: CDR1 ENHRY and CDR2 SYGVKD. V was trimmed by 7 bases and J by 0 bases, leaving 14 bases between them. The CDR3: CAIKLRETSTDTQYF. For the CDR3, the DNA is TGTGCCATCAAACTCCGGGAGACTAGCACAGATACGCAGTATTTT.

In DNA form, the CDR3 reads TGTGCCAGCTTACGTTCCGGGACTAGATCCAATGAGCAGTTCTTC. Translating it yields CASLRSGTRSNEQFF. V usage is TRBV18 and J usage is TRBJ2-1; 8 bases are a match to TRBD2. The germline gives CDR1 KGHSH, CDR2 LQKENI. The junction had 11 bases not matched to a gene; V was cut back by 7 bases and J by 6 bases. This CDR3 has 15 amino acids.

The gene calls are TRBV29-1 and TRBJ2-7; TRBD2 is a possible D gene (5 bases). Germline V gene lookup returns CDR1 SQVTM and CDR2 ANQGSEA. The ends were cut back, 7 bases at V and 1 base at J, with 17 bases in the middle. CDR3 length: 14 amino acids. CDR3 in amino acids: CSDSRPEGSYEQYF. The CDR3 DNA reads as TGCAGCGACTCAAGACCAGAGGGTTCCTACGAGCAGTACTTC.

In this sample, this clonotype turned up many times. The V call is TRBV4-2, the J call TRBJ1-5, with D perhaps matching TRBD1 (5 bases). This CDR3 region has 16 residues. The V end was cut by 5 bases, the J end by 1 base, with 15 bases between. Germline V lookup: CDR1 LGHNA, CDR2 YNFKEQ. CDR3 nucleotide sequence: TGTGCCAGCAGCTCCTTGGGGCAAGGCAGCAATCAGCCCCAGCATTTT. Its protein is CASSSLGQGSNQPQHF.

This clonotype was observed many times. This rearrangement joins TRBV12-3 or TRBV12-4 to TRBJ1-2; D not resolved. The CDR3 totals 13 residues. Trimming removed 2 bases from V and 8 bases from J, with 12 bases in between. The CDR3 DNA reads as TGTGCCAGCAGTTTACCCCCCGGGAGCGGCTACACCTTC. Protein: CASSLPPGSGYTF.

The chain combines TRBV7-9 with TRBJ2-7, with 9 bases matching TRBD1. The V gene end was trimmed by 10 bases and the J gene end by 2 bases; junction bases not matched to a gene: 9. Germline CDR1 SEHNR, CDR2 FQNEAQ (reference sequence). CDR3 length: 14 amino acids. CDR3 amino acids: CATRWGDRAYEQYF. The CDR3 region has the DNA TGTGCCACACGGTGGGGGGACAGGGCCTACGAGCAGTACTTC.

The chain couples TRBV20-1 to TRBJ2-1; 10 nucleotides align to TRBD2. The V segment lost 5 bases and the J segment 4 bases; nucleotides outside the gene matches: 2. Germline V gene sequence: CDR1 DFQATT, CDR2 SNEGSKA (reference sequence). The CDR3 loop spans 13 amino acids. Here the CDR3 DNA reads TGCAGTGCTCTTAGCGGGGGGTACAATGAGCAGTTCTTC. This sequence encodes CSALSGGYNEQFF.

The chain's CDR3 is CASTGRGQGDEQFF. The CDR3 nucleotides are TGTGCCAGCACGGGAAGGGGGCAGGGCGATGAGCAGTTCTTC. The chain uses TRBV9 and TRBJ2-1; 7 bases match TRBD1. The CDR3 covers 14 residues. Germline trimming cut 6 bases from V and 8 bases from J; bases unmatched to any gene: 11. CDR1 and CDR2 from the germline V gene are SGDLS and YYNGEE. Full variable domain (remainder filled in from reference TRBV9 and TRBJ2-1): DSGVTQTPKHLITATGQRVTLRCSPRSGDLSVYWYQQSLDQGLQFLIQYYNGEERAKGNILERFSAQQFPDLHSELNLSSLELGDSALYFCASTGRGQGDEQFFGPGTRLTVL.

This clonotype turned up a few times. CDR3 in DNA: TGTGCCAGCAGTAGGACTACCGTCTCCTACGAGCAGTACTTC. Translating it yields CASSRTTVSYEQYF. The rearrangement uses TRBV3-1 and TRBJ2-7; perhaps TRBD2 as D (6 bases). The CDR3 spans 14 residues. Germline CDR1 reads LGHDT; CDR2 reads YNNKEL (reference sequence). V dropped 6 bases and J dropped 0 bases, with 12 bases sitting between them.

Only a few counts were recorded for this clonotype. V and J are TRBV6-5 and TRBJ2-3, with 7 positions matching TRBD1. The junction had 22 bases not matched to a gene; V was cut back by 2 bases and J by 8 bases. The CDR3 loop spans 19 amino acids. Germline-derived CDR1 and CDR2 are MNHEY and SVGAGI. The CDR3 here is CASSYASGTASTLVSTQYF. CDR3 in DNA: TGTGCCAGCAGTTACGCCTCCGGGACAGCTTCCACACTTGTTTCTACGCAGTATTTT.

The chain carries TRBV18 and TRBJ2-3, with D possibly being TRBD2 (5 bases). V gave up 6 bases and J gave up 0 bases, with 19 bases separating them. Per the germline V gene, CDR1 is KGHSH and CDR2 is LQKENI. The length of the CDR3 is 17 residues. Here the CDR3 DNA reads TGTGCCAGCTCGTCCAGAAATATCAGCGGTAGCACAGATACGCAGTATTTT. Protein: CASSSRNISGSTDTQYF.

The chain employs TRBV4-3 and TRBJ2-1; 9 nucleotides align to TRBD2. With V trimmed by 3 bases and J by 12 bases, 18 bases remained unmatched. The CDR3 totals 17 residues. CDR1 is LGHNA and CDR2 is YSLEER in the germline V gene. The CDR3 DNA sequence: TGCGCCAGCAGCCACCCTAGCGGGATTAGAGAGTGGTCGGTGCAGTTCTTC. Its translation is CASSHPSGIREWSVQFF.

This chain joins TRBV6-1 and TRBJ2-5; 12 positions match TRBD2. This CDR3 is built from 15 residues. Germline trimming cut 4 bases from V and 4 bases from J; bases unmatched to any gene: 4. Germline CDR1 is MNHNS and CDR2 is SASEGT. The CDR3 coding sequence is TGTGCCAGCAGTGGGTCTAGCGGGGGGGGAGAGACCCAGTACTTC. Translating it yields CASSGSSGGGETQYF.

This clonotype has just a few counts. The chain employs TRBV5-6 and TRBJ2-2; 9 bases are a match to TRBD2. Germline V gene lookup returns CDR1 SGHDT and CDR2 YYEEEE. The length of the CDR3 is 18 residues. V lost 0 bases to trimming and J lost 1 base; unmatched junction nucleotides: 7. The CDR3, as DNA: TGTGCCAGCAGCTTGGTACTAGCGGGCGGTATGAACACCGGGGAGCTGTTTTTT. It specifies CASSLVLAGGMNTGELFF.

The chain links TRBV5-1 to TRBJ2-3; 8 positions agree with TRBD1. Looked up from germline, CDR1 is SGHRS and CDR2 is YFSETQ. This CDR3 is 16 amino acids long. The V and J ends lost 0 bases and 2 bases, in that order; junction bases with no gene match: 5. The CDR3 spells CASSLAGTGDTDTQYF. The CDR3 coding sequence is TGCGCCAGCAGCTTGGCCGGGACAGGAGACACAGATACGCAGTATTTT.

The CDR3 nucleotides read TGTGCCAGCAGTCAACTAGCGGGAGGGGGTTACAATGAGCAGTTCTTC. Translating gives CASSQLAGGGYNEQFF. The chain employs TRBV27 and TRBJ2-1, with 13 bases lining up with TRBD2. The CDR3 totals 16 residues. Germline CDR1 MNHEY, CDR2 SMNVEV (reference sequence). The J segment lost 4 bases and the V segment lost 5 bases, leaving 5 bases of the junction unmatched.

The chain combines TRBV5-1 with TRBJ2-3; D gene ambiguous. V was pared by 7 bases and J by 0 bases, with 6 bases between. Looked up from germline, CDR1 is SGHRS and CDR2 is YFSETQ. This CDR3 has 12 amino acids. The chain's CDR3 is CASHASTDTQYF. CDR3 DNA: TGCGCCAGCCACGCTAGCACAGATACGCAGTATTTT.

For the CDR3, the DNA is TGCAGCGTTGAAGTCGGGGACAGGGGGCCCATGTACAATGAGCAGTTCTTC. As protein: CSVEVGDRGPMYNEQFF. V gene TRBV29-1 combines with J gene TRBJ2-1, with 12 bases that match TRBD1. The CDR3 is 17 residues long. The germline gives CDR1 SQVTM, CDR2 ANQGSEA. The V and J ends lost 1 base and 4 bases, in that order; junction bases with no gene match: 8.

This clonotype has only a few counts. The rearrangement links TRBV12-3 or TRBV12-4 to TRBJ1-4, with 9 bases aligning to TRBD1. This CDR3 comprises 17 residues. V was pared by 5 bases and J by 0 bases, with 7 bases of the junction left unmatched. CDR3 nucleotide sequence: TGTGCCAGCAGTCGGGACAGGGCCCAGTCAACTAATGAAAAACTGTTTTTT. Its translation: CASSRDRAQSTNEKLFF.

There are a few counts of this clonotype. This sequence joins TRBV7-3 and TRBJ2-3; TRBD2 matches at 8 bases. The CDR3 has 17 residues. Trimming cost V 1 base and J 2 bases; bases outside gene matches: 8. Germline V gene sequence: CDR1 SGHTA, CDR2 FQGTGA. The CDR3 loop is CASSLKGAGALTDTQYF. The CDR3 coding sequence is TGTGCCAGCAGCTTAAAGGGAGCGGGGGCCCTCACAGATACGCAGTATTTT.

This clonotype was observed a few times. The chain joins TRBV12-3 or TRBV12-4 to TRBJ2-5; possible D gene TRBD2, 7 bases. The CDR3 is 17 amino acids. V shed 1 base and J shed 5 bases, with 20 bases lying between them. The DNA of the CDR3 is TGTGCCAGCAGTTTAGAGGTTCTGGCGGGGGCGCGTGAGACCCAGTACTTC. Protein product: CASSLEVLAGARETQYF.

J is TRBJ1-1 and V is TRBV2, with 7 nucleotides matching TRBD1. The germline CDR1 and CDR2 sequences are SNHLY and FYNNEI. V trimming: 10 bases; J trimming: 8 bases; junction bases outside the gene matches: 13. The CDR3 totals 13 residues. In DNA, the CDR3 is TGTGCCACACTCGGCAAACAGGGGTGGGAAGCTTTCTTT. Protein: CATLGKQGWEAFF. The full variable domain, its missing parts supplied by reference TRBV2 and TRBJ1-1, is EPEVTQTPSHQVTQMGQEVILRCVPISNHLYFYWYRQILGQKVEFLVSFYNNEISEKSEIFDDQFSVERPDGSNFTLKIRSTKLEDSAMYFCATLGKQGWEAFFGQGTRLTVV.

CDR3 bases: TGTGCCAGCAGCTTAGCTCTTCATAGCACAGATACGCAGTATTTT. As protein: CASSLALHSTDTQYF. The chain recombines TRBV7-2 with TRBJ2-3; D is ambiguous. Per germline, CDR1 SGHTA and CDR2 FQGNSA. The CDR3 consists of 15 residues. Trimming took 0 bases from V and 0 from J, leaving 7 bases between them.

The CDR3 here is CATRRGGTSGYNEQFF. CDR3 nucleotide sequence: TGCGCCACCCGACGGGGGGGGACTAGCGGATACAATGAGCAGTTCTTC. The V gene is TRBV5-1, the J gene TRBJ2-1; TRBD2 matches at 11 bases. Per the germline V gene, CDR1 is SGHRS and CDR2 is YFSETQ. Trimming at V came to 9 bases and at J to 4 bases, leaving 12 bases not matched to a gene. This CDR3 has 16 residues.

The table lists this clonotype with many counts. The chain is built from TRBV20-1 and TRBJ1-1, with D possibly TRBD1 on 6 matching bases. The V and J ends lost 6 bases and 3 bases respectively, with 11 bases between them. The germline gives CDR1 DFQATT, CDR2 SNEGSKA (reference sequence). This CDR3 is 12 amino acids long. DNA for the CDR3: TGCAGTGCGCTACAGGGTTACACTGAAGCTTTCTTT. Translation gives CSALQGYTEAFF.

The chain uses TRBV20-1 and TRBJ1-5, with D perhaps TRBD1 (5 bases). This CDR3 is built from 14 residues. Germline V CDR1 and CDR2: DFQATT, SNEGSKA (reference sequence). Trimming removed 2 bases from V and 6 bases from J, with 14 bases in between. CDR3 bases: TGCAGTGCTAGAAACCGGGGGGTGGGTCAGCCCCAGCATTTT. This translates into CSARNRGVGQPQHF.